These 26 T cell receptor beta chains were sequenced from one sample in a study of cytomegalovirus exposure and HLA in healthy donors. Researchers ran the PCR with 60 Vbeta and 13 Jbeta primers. Some clones are missing from TCRdb's copy, which holds only in-frame ones; the method was immunoSEQ multiplex PCR. The repertoire holds around 80,000 clones, with 74% as singletons. The sample comprised PBMCs. These receptors were collected from a man between 40 and 49 years old in good health and CMV-seropositive.

This chain uses TRBV6-1 with TRBJ1-1; weak D call: TRBD1 (6 bases). Germline V gene lookup returns CDR1 MNHNS and CDR2 SASEGT. Deletions cut 5 bases from V and 1 base from J, with 8 bases between. This CDR3 contains 13 residues. The chain's CDR3 is CASSQQGNTEAFF. The CDR3 coding sequence is TGTGCCAGCAGTCAACAGGGGAACACTGAAGCTTTCTTT.

The chain recombines TRBV28 with TRBJ1-2, with D possibly being TRBD1 (6 bases). V gave up 2 bases and J gave up 7 bases, with 17 bases separating them. The CDR3 extends over 15 amino acids. CDR1 is MDHEN, CDR2 SYDVKM, per germline. The CDR3 DNA reads TGTGCCAGCAGTTTAACTCTTTCAGGGGCGCTTGGCTACACCTTC. As protein: CASSLTLSGALGYTF.

This chain joins TRBV15 and TRBJ2-7, with D maybe TRBD1 (6 bases). Deletions cut 9 bases from V and 6 bases from J, with 15 bases between. The CDR3 is 12 amino acids. Germline loops: CDR1 LNHNV, CDR2 YYDKDF (reference sequence). The CDR3: CATGTQGGEQYF. The CDR3 coding sequence is TGTGCCACAGGTACACAGGGTGGCGAGCAGTACTTC.

CDR3 nucleotide sequence: TGCGCCAGCAGCTTGGGGGCCGGGAACACTGAAGCTTTCTTT. As protein: CASSLGAGNTEAFF. The chain employs TRBV5-1 and TRBJ1-1; D is undetermined. The CDR3 contains 14 residues. Trimming pared 0 bases from V and 1 base from J, leaving 7 bases between. Germline V gives CDR1 SGHRS, CDR2 YFSETQ.

The chain employs TRBV19 and TRBJ1-1, with a tentative D call TRBD1 (6 bases). The CDR3 loop spans 15 amino acids. The germline V and J ends were trimmed by 4 bases and 3 bases, with 15 bases remaining between them. Germline CDR1 reads LNHDA; CDR2 reads SQIVND (reference sequence). The CDR3 region is CASSSGGAVDTEAFF. CDR3 nucleotides: TGTGCCAGTAGTAGCGGGGGCGCCGTGGACACTGAAGCTTTCTTT.

This chain connects TRBV6-1 to TRBJ2-1; tentatively, D is TRBD1 (5 bases). The V gene lost 2 bases and the J gene lost 4 bases, with 15 bases spanning the gap. The CDR3 contains 16 residues. Germline V gives CDR1 MNHNS, CDR2 SASEGT. CDR3 DNA sequence: TGTGCCAGCAGTGAACAGCCGGACACTTCATACAATGAGCAGTTCTTC. Protein sequence: CASSEQPDTSYNEQFF.

J is TRBJ1-5 and V is TRBV19; D gene ambiguous. V shed 3 bases and J shed 3 bases, with 6 bases lying between them. Germline CDR1 reads LNHDA; CDR2 reads SQIVND (reference sequence). The CDR3 length is 13 residues. As DNA, the CDR3 is TGTGCCAGTAGTATTACAGACAATCAGCCCCAGCATTTT. Its translation: CASSITDNQPQHF.

This chain connects TRBV2 to TRBJ2-5; 7 bases agree with TRBD1. With 7 bases clipped from V and 1 base from J, the junction kept 6 bases outside the gene matches. The germline V gene has CDR1 SNHLY and CDR2 FYNNEI. This CDR3 spans 14 amino acids. DNA of the CDR3: TGTGCCAGCATCGCCGGGACAGTCCAAGAGACCCAGTACTTC. This translates into CASIAGTVQETQYF.

V usage is TRBV14 and J usage is TRBJ1-1; tentative D call: TRBD1 (6 bases). The CDR3 has 15 amino acids. Germline V gives CDR1 SGHDN, CDR2 FVKESK. V lost 4 bases, J lost 4 bases, and 16 bases lay in between. CDR3 amino acids: CASSLLGEGGTEAFF. The CDR3 DNA reads as TGTGCCAGCAGCCTACTGGGGGAAGGGGGCACTGAAGCTTTCTTT.

By sample share, this clone is medium-sized. This chain joins TRBV25-1 and TRBJ2-4; weak D call: TRBD2 (5 bases). CDR1 is MGHDK and CDR2 is SYGVNS in the germline V gene. V gave up 1 base and J gave up 6 bases, with 10 bases separating them. The CDR3 contains 14 residues. This CDR3 is CASSESSGGNIQYF. The DNA of the CDR3 is TGTGCCAGCAGTGAATCATCTGGAGGAAACATTCAGTACTTC.

The gene calls are TRBV19 and TRBJ1-1, with 9 positions matching TRBD1. With V trimmed by 1 base and J by 4 bases, 4 bases remained unmatched. Per germline, CDR1 LNHDA and CDR2 SQIVND (reference sequence). The CDR3 has 15 amino acids. The CDR3 sequence: CASSIVGQGPTEAFF. The CDR3 nucleotides are TGTGCCAGTAGTATAGTAGGACAGGGGCCCACTGAAGCTTTCTTT.

The table lists this clone with a count of one. The V call is TRBV30, the J call TRBJ1-1; TRBD1 is a possible D gene (5 bases). Germline lookup yields CDR1 GTSNPN and CDR2 SVGIG (reference sequence). The CDR3 spans 11 residues. Trimming left V 3 bases short and J 5 bases short, with 7 bases between. In DNA form, the CDR3 reads TGTGCCTGGAGGGGGCTTACTGAAGCTTTCTTT. It encodes CAWRGLTEAFF.

This clone has just one count. J is TRBJ1-2 and V is TRBV27, with 7 bases aligning to TRBD1. There are 14 residues in the CDR3. CDR1 and CDR2 (germline): MNHEY, SMNVEV (reference sequence). V lost 6 bases to trimming and J lost 9 bases; unmatched junction nucleotides: 13. The CDR3 loop reads CASSTGTETSSYTF. The CDR3 DNA sequence: TGTGCCAGCAGCACCGGGACAGAAACGAGTAGCTACACCTTC.

This clone is a singleton in its sample. The V gene is TRBV2, the J gene TRBJ1-1, with unresolved D. The V end was cut by 5 bases, the J end by 3 bases, with 7 bases between. CDR3 size: 12 residues. Germline CDR1 is SNHLY and CDR2 is FYNNEI. This CDR3 is CASSLSDTEAFF. The CDR3 DNA follows: TGTGCCAGCAGTTTATCGGACACTGAAGCTTTCTTT.

The chain links TRBV9 to TRBJ1-2; D might be TRBD1 (6 bases). V lost 1 base and J 6 bases, leaving 10 bases between the germline ends. The CDR3 is 13 residues long. Germline V gene data show CDR1 as SGDLS and CDR2 as YYNGEE. CDR3 DNA sequence: TGTGCCAGCAGCGTAATGCCAGGGGATGGCTACACCTTC. It translates to CASSVMPGDGYTF.

V usage is TRBV6-1 and J usage is TRBJ2-6; 9 bases match TRBD1. From germline, CDR1 is MNHNS and CDR2 SASEGT. The CDR3 contains 14 residues. The V segment lost 5 bases and the J segment 11 bases; nucleotides outside the gene matches: 7. The CDR3 nucleotides read TGTGCCAGCAGTTTTGACAGGGGGTTCGACGTCCTGACTTTC. Translating it yields CASSFDRGFDVLTF.

This chain links TRBV4-3 with TRBJ2-3, with 12 positions matching TRBD2. The V and J ends lost 0 bases and 0 bases, in that order; junction bases with no gene match: 4. Germline CDR1 LGHNA, CDR2 YSLEER. This CDR3 is built from 18 residues. CDR3 DNA: TGCGCCAGCAGCCAAGATACTAGCGGGGGGCCTAGCACAGATACGCAGTATTTT. Encoded protein: CASSQDTSGGPSTDTQYF.

The rearrangement uses TRBV9 and TRBJ2-5, with 7 positions matching TRBD1. There are 15 residues in the CDR3. The trim removed 3 bases at V and 0 bases at J, leaving 5 bases unmatched. Germline V gene sequence: CDR1 SGDLS, CDR2 YYNGEE. In nucleotides, the CDR3 is TGTGCCAGCAGCGGGGGACAGAGCAACCAAGAGACCCAGTACTTC. Residues: CASSGGQSNQETQYF.

This sequence joins TRBV10-3 and TRBJ2-3, with TRBD1 matching 8 bases. V shed 4 bases, J shed 1 base, and the junction held 4 bases outside the gene matches. Germline assignment: CDR1 ENHRY and CDR2 SYGVKD. CDR3 length equals 15 residues. The CDR3: CAISVSTGGTDTQYF. The CDR3 DNA is TGTGCCATCAGTGTCTCGACAGGGGGCACAGATACGCAGTATTTT.

The rearrangement links TRBV4-1 to TRBJ2-7; no clear D gene. This CDR3 is 13 amino acids long. CDR1 is MGHRA and CDR2 is YSYEKL in the germline V gene. V lost 3 bases and J 4 bases, leaving 10 bases between the germline ends. As DNA, the CDR3 is TGCGCCAGCAGCCACCCGAACCAGTACGAGCAGTACTTC. Translated: CASSHPNQYEQYF.

The chain links TRBV5-1 to TRBJ2-7, with 9 bases lining up with TRBD1. From germline, CDR1 is SGHRS and CDR2 YFSETQ. The CDR3 contains 14 residues. V lost 7 bases to trimming and J lost 1 base; unmatched junction nucleotides: 6. Written as DNA, the CDR3 is TGCGCCAGCCACCCGACAGGGGGATCCTACGAGCAGTACTTC. Translating gives CASHPTGGSYEQYF.

This chain joins TRBV10-3 and TRBJ2-1, with D possibly TRBD1 on 6 matching bases. Between the trimmed V and J ends, which lost 11 bases and 8 bases, there was a span of 13 bases. Germline V gene data show CDR1 as ENHRY and CDR2 as SYGVKD. The CDR3 is 11 residues long. The CDR3 loop is CAVRDTDEQFF. The CDR3 coding sequence is TGTGCCGTCCGGGACACCGATGAGCAGTTCTTC.

This sequence joins TRBV18 and TRBJ1-5; TRBD1 might be the D (5 bases). The germline V and J ends were trimmed by 5 bases and 1 base, with 15 bases remaining between them. Germline V gives CDR1 KGHSH, CDR2 LQKENI. The CDR3 extends over 16 amino acids. This CDR3 reads CASSTGMGGSNQPQHF. The CDR3 coding sequence is TGTGCCAGCTCAACGGGCATGGGGGGGAGCAATCAGCCCCAGCATTTT.

The CDR3 region has the DNA TGTGCCAGCAGCGTCAGCGGGAGGGCGGAGACCCAGTACTTC. Translating it yields CASSVSGRAETQYF. This chain links TRBV9 with TRBJ2-5; the match to TRBD2 covers 10 bases. Germline V gene data show CDR1 as SGDLS and CDR2 as YYNGEE. The J segment lost 5 bases and the V segment lost 2 bases, leaving 3 bases of the junction unmatched. The CDR3 consists of 14 residues.

The chain couples TRBV7-2 to TRBJ2-2; 9 bases are a match to TRBD1. The CDR3 consists of 15 residues. The germline gives CDR1 SGHTA, CDR2 FQGNSA. V dropped 4 bases and J dropped 3; count of bases not matched to a gene: 3. CDR3 bases: TGTGCCAGCAGCTCGGGACAGGGTTACACCGGGGAGCTGTTTTTT. As protein: CASSSGQGYTGELFF.

The chain carries TRBV6-5 and TRBJ1-1, with D perhaps TRBD1 (5 bases). Trimming stripped 0 bases from V and 5 bases from J, with 13 bases between. The germline gives CDR1 MNHEY, CDR2 SVGAGI. This CDR3 has 15 residues. CDR3 in DNA: TGTGCCAGCAGTTACTCCCCGCCCCCAGGGACTGAAGCTTTCTTT. It codes for CASSYSPPPGTEAFF.